The clone carrying this TCR beta chain occurred many times. The antigen is undetermined. The data were obtained in a study of T cells in Graves' hyperthyroidism and ophthalmopathy. Authors of the study amplified TCR beta CDR3 regions from RNA transcripts. A set of HTBI primers served as the primers for a first-round RT-PCR of the TCR CDR3. TCRdb re-called the multiplex PCR reads through MiXCR, storing one row per CDR3 protein. The profile shows under 400,000 distinct CDR3 sequences, roughly 18% of them singletons. CDR1 is SQVTM, CDR2 ANQGSEA, per germline. This CDR3 contains 17 residues. V gave up 7 bases and J gave up 1 base, with 25 bases separating them. Overall study results and limits: Within blood appeared most thyroid clonotypes that had expanded above 0.001.

V and J are TRBV29-1 and TRBJ1-1, with D perhaps TRBD1 (5 bases). The sequencing sample was made of blood. This receptor was taken from a woman aged 40 to 50 with Graves' ophthalmopathy. The CDR3 sequence: CSDVSLTLWGKNTEAFF. CDR3 bases: TGCAGCGATGTTAGCCTTACTCTTTGGGGGAAGAACACTGAAGCTTTCTTT. The entire variable domain, with the rest obtained from reference TRBV29-1 and TRBJ1-1, is as follows: SAVISQKPSRDICQRGTSLTIQCQVDSQVTMMFWYRQQPGQSLTLIATANQGSEATYESGFVIDKFPISRPNLTFSTLTVSNMSPEDSSIYLCSDVSLTLWGKNTEAFFGQGTRLTVV.